Each of the 5 T cell receptor beta chains below was sequenced from the same sample in a study of cytomegalovirus exposure and HLA in healthy donors. PCR was performed using 60 Vbeta and 13 Jbeta primers. This table comes from immunoSEQ multiplex PCR, and its TCRdb copy is limited to in-frame clones, with some not included. The repertoire holds roughly 150,000 clones, with 70% to 90% as singletons. Sequenced sample: PBMCs. Receptors originate from a woman between 18 and 29 years old in good health and CMV-seronegative.

In this sample, this clone turned up once. V usage is TRBV7-6 and J usage is TRBJ2-3; no clear D. Trimming left V 2 bases short and J 4 bases short, with 4 bases between. Looked up from germline, CDR1 is SGHVS and CDR2 is FNYEAQ. The CDR3 has 12 amino acids. CDR3 sequence (DNA): TGTGCCAGCAGCTTACCTTCAGATACGCAGTATTTT. This translates into CASSLPSDTQYF.

The chain has TRBV2 and TRBJ2-3; 8 bases agree with TRBD2. Germline CDR1 reads SNHLY; CDR2 reads FYNNEI. J gave up 3 bases and V 3 bases, and 5 bases lay outside the gene matches. The CDR3 loop spans 15 amino acids. CDR3 in amino acids: CASSESGRGTDTQYF. CDR3 bases: TGTGCCAGCAGTGAGAGCGGGAGAGGGACAGATACGCAGTATTTT. The complete variable domain, with remaining parts taken from reference TRBV2 and TRBJ2-3, reads EPEVTQTPSHQVTQMGQEVILRCVPISNHLYFYWYRQILGQKVEFLVSFYNNEISEKSEIFDDQFSVERPDGSNFTLKIRSTKLEDSAMYFCASSESGRGTDTQYFGPGTRLTVL.

This clone was counted a single time. The chain combines TRBV7-2 with TRBJ1-2; the D is unclear. This CDR3 is 12 amino acids long. The V gene lost 1 base and the J gene lost 7 bases, with 7 bases spanning the gap. The V gene's germline CDR1 is SGHTA and CDR2 FQGNSA. CDR3 coding DNA: TGTGCCAGCAGCTTAGTCGGGGTTGGCTACACCTTC. Its protein product is CASSLVGVGYTF.

The rearrangement uses TRBV27 and TRBJ2-1, with D perhaps matching TRBD2 (5 bases). Trimming took off 11 bases at V and 1 base at J, with 15 bases between the two ends. CDR3 length equals 14 residues. Germline values: CDR1 MNHEY, CDR2 SMNVEV (reference sequence). This CDR3 is CARLGELSYNEQFF. For the CDR3, the DNA is TGTGCCCGCCTTGGGGAGCTATCCTACAATGAGCAGTTCTTC.

This clone was detected once. The V call is TRBV19, the J call TRBJ2-1; 10 bases align to TRBD2. This CDR3 is built from 13 residues. Looked up from germline, CDR1 is LNHDA and CDR2 is SQIVND (reference sequence). V gave up 11 bases and J gave up 5 bases; unmatched junction bases: 6. CDR3 sequence: CAASGRHHNEQFF. DNA for the CDR3: TGTGCCGCTAGCGGGAGACACCACAATGAGCAGTTCTTC. Filled out from reference TRBV19 and TRBJ2-1, the complete variable domain reads DGGITQSPKYLFRKEGQNVTLSCEQNLNHDAMYWYRQDPGQGLRLIYYSQIVNDFQKGDIAEGYSVSREKKESFPLTVTSAQKNPTAFYLCAASGRHHNEQFFGPGTRLTVL.